Listed here are 24 T cell receptor beta chains from one sample, sequenced in a study of blood T cell repertoires in COVID-19. Some clones are missing from TCRdb's copy, which holds only in-frame ones; the method was immunoSEQ multiplex PCR. The sample consists of over 250,000 clones, more than 75% of them appearing once. The specimen sequenced was peripheral blood. The source of these receptors is a woman aged 45 to 65 with acute or convalescent COVID-19.

This clone came up once. V gene TRBV4-3 combines with J gene TRBJ1-5; D is possibly TRBD1 (5 bases). CDR3 length: 15 amino acids. V was cut by 0 bases and J by 1 base, with 7 bases left in between. Germline-derived CDR1 and CDR2 are LGHNA and YSLEER. The CDR3 nucleotides are TGCGCCAGCAGCCAAGATAGACAGAGCAATCAGCCCCAGCATTTT. Translation: CASSQDRQSNQPQHF.

The chain uses TRBV28 and TRBJ1-5; the match to TRBD1 covers 10 bases. CDR1 is MDHEN and CDR2 is SYDVKM in the germline V gene. There are 14 residues in the CDR3. With V trimmed by 7 bases and J by 6 bases, 6 bases remained unmatched. The CDR3 sequence: CASTLGQGGQPQHF. CDR3 DNA sequence: TGTGCCAGCACTCTTGGACAGGGGGGTCAGCCCCAGCATTTT.

The rearrangement uses TRBV7-8 and TRBJ2-5, with TRBD2 matching over 9 bases. V was pared by 11 bases and J by 2 bases, with 6 bases of the junction left unmatched. CDR1 is SGHVS, CDR2 FQNEAQ, per germline. The CDR3 consists of 13 residues. CDR3 DNA: TGTGCCGCAGCGGGGGGCGTTCAAGAGACCCAGTACTTC. This codes for CAAAGGVQETQYF.

This sequence joins TRBV7-7 and TRBJ2-7; TRBD2 aligns across 10 bases. The ends lost 2 bases at V and 6 bases at J; junction bases unmatched: 10. This CDR3 has 16 residues. CDR1 and CDR2 from the germline V gene are SSHAT and FNYEAQ (reference sequence). The CDR3 is CASSLQRGSGRREQYF. In DNA form, the CDR3 reads TGTGCCAGCAGCTTACAACGCGGTAGCGGGAGGCGCGAGCAGTACTTC.

This chain's CDR3 is CASSISGTPPQYF. Written as DNA, the CDR3 is TGTGCCAGTAGTATAAGCGGGACTCCCCCGCAGTATTTT. The V and J genes are TRBV19 and TRBJ2-3, with TRBD2 matching 7 bases. Germline V gives CDR1 LNHDA, CDR2 SQIVND (reference sequence). J gave up 10 bases and V 2 bases, and 6 bases lay outside the gene matches. CDR3 size: 13 residues.

The genes are TRBV24-1 and TRBJ2-7, with D unresolved. Trimming pared 3 bases from V and 0 bases from J, leaving 2 bases between. Germline CDR1 and CDR2: KGHDR and SFDVKD. The CDR3 has 12 amino acids. In nucleotides, the CDR3 is TGTGCCACCAGTGATCACTCCTACGAGCAGTACTTC. Translated: CATSDHSYEQYF.

This clone was recorded only once. The chain has TRBV30 and TRBJ2-7; 9 positions match TRBD1. Germline V gene data show CDR1 as GTSNPN and CDR2 as SVGIG (reference sequence). The length of the CDR3 is 15 residues. V dropped 5 bases and J dropped 5; count of bases not matched to a gene: 13. CDR3 protein: CAWGIPDRGLNEQYF. CDR3 coding DNA: TGTGCCTGGGGGATCCCGGACAGGGGTTTAAACGAGCAGTACTTC.

The chain joins TRBV19 to TRBJ1-1; D may be TRBD1 (5 bases). V was shortened by 5 bases and J by 0 bases, with 10 bases between the two germline ends. CDR3 length: 14 residues. Germline CDR1 reads LNHDA; CDR2 reads SQIVND (reference sequence). The CDR3 here is CASSRGGLNTEAFF. The CDR3 DNA sequence: TGTGCCAGTAGTCGGGGGGGGTTGAACACTGAAGCTTTCTTT.

The chain is built from TRBV20-1 and TRBJ2-2, with TRBD1 matching over 9 bases. The CDR3 is 17 amino acids. J was trimmed by 0 bases and V by 3 bases; bases with no gene match: 8. Per the germline V gene, CDR1 is DFQATT and CDR2 is SNEGSKA (reference sequence). CDR3 sequence (DNA): TGCAGTGCTAGTGTGACCCGGGACAGGGCGAACACCGGGGAGCTGTTTTTT. It encodes CSASVTRDRANTGELFF.

This chain connects TRBV28 to TRBJ1-5, with D tentatively TRBD1 (6 bases). CDR1 MDHEN and CDR2 SYDVKM come from the germline V gene. This CDR3 has 12 amino acids. Between the trimmed V and J ends, which lost 7 bases and 7 bases, there was a span of 11 bases. CDR3 coding DNA: TGTGCCAGCACGGACAGAAGGCAGCCCCAGCATTTT. Its translation: CASTDRRQPQHF. Complete variable domain (other parts from reference TRBV28 and TRBJ1-5): DVKVTQSSRYLVKRTGEKVFLECVQDMDHENMFWYRQDPGLGLRLIYFSYDVKMKEKGDIPEGYSVSREKKERFSLILESASTNQTSMYLCASTDRRQPQHFGDGTRLSIL.

This chain joins TRBV7-2 and TRBJ1-6, with TRBD1 matching over 8 bases. Germline V gene data show CDR1 as SGHTA and CDR2 as FQGNSA. The V gene end was trimmed by 6 bases and the J gene end by 9 bases; junction bases not matched to a gene: 13. The CDR3 totals 16 residues. The DNA of the CDR3 is TGTGCCAGCAGGCCTCGGACAGGGATAGGGGTTTCACCCCTCCACTTT. Protein product: CASRPRTGIGVSPLHF. Looking up the rest from reference TRBV7-2 and TRBJ1-6 gives the full variable domain: GAGVSQSPSNKVTEKGKDVELRCDPISGHTALYWYRQSLGQGLEFLIYFQGNSAPDKSGLPSDRFSAERTGGSVSTLTIQRTQQEDSAVYLCASRPRTGIGVSPLHFGNGTRLTVT.

The V and J genes are TRBV18 and TRBJ1-4, with 9 bases matching TRBD1. V lost 3 bases, J lost 7 bases, and 6 bases stayed unmatched. Germline V CDR1 and CDR2: KGHSH, LQKENI. The CDR3 is made up of 15 amino acids. CDR3 sequence: CASSPSGQGGEKLFF. CDR3 sequence (DNA): TGTGCCAGCTCACCGTCGGGACAGGGAGGTGAAAAACTGTTTTTT.

The chain uses TRBV18 and TRBJ1-2; 10 bases are shared with TRBD1. The CDR3 runs 15 residues. Per germline, CDR1 KGHSH and CDR2 LQKENI. Losses at the gene ends were 6 bases for V and 2 bases for J; bases not matched to a gene: 6. The CDR3 region is CASSGTGDFNYGYTF. Here the CDR3 DNA reads TGTGCCAGCTCCGGGACAGGGGACTTCAACTATGGCTACACCTTC.

The J gene is TRBJ1-2, the V gene TRBV7-2, with D possibly TRBD1 on 6 matching bases. The CDR3 has 15 residues. The germline V and J ends were trimmed by 5 bases and 1 base, with 14 bases remaining between them. Germline V gene data show CDR1 as SGHTA and CDR2 as FQGNSA. DNA of the CDR3: TGTGCCAGCAGCCCCGGGACATCCTTTAACTATGGCTACACCTTC. Its protein is CASSPGTSFNYGYTF.

This clone has a single count. The chain has TRBV5-1 and TRBJ2-7, with 7 bases fitting TRBD1. From germline, CDR1 is SGHRS and CDR2 YFSETQ. V was pared by 4 bases and J by 4 bases, with 11 bases of the junction left unmatched. The CDR3 runs 15 residues. CDR3 nucleotides: TGCGCCAGCAGCCCTAGTACCGGGACAGTATACGAGCAGTACTTC. It is translated as CASSPSTGTVYEQYF. Based on the CDR3 plus reference TRBV5-1 and TRBJ2-7, the full variable domain is KAGVTQTPRYLIKTRGQQVTLSCSPISGHRSVSWYQQTPGQGLQFLFEYFSETQRNKGNFPGRFSGRQFSNSRSEMNVSTLELGDSALYLCASSPSTGTVYEQYFGPGTRLTVT.

The chain has TRBV7-2 and TRBJ2-5, with TRBD2 matching 10 bases. This CDR3 has 13 residues. Germline V gene lookup returns CDR1 SGHTA and CDR2 FQGNSA. V dropped 3 bases and J dropped 5; count of bases not matched to a gene: 0. The CDR3 loop reads CASSFSGGETQYF. The CDR3 DNA reads as TGTGCCAGCAGCTTTAGCGGGGGGGAGACCCAGTACTTC.

This chain connects TRBV9 to TRBJ1-5; D may be TRBD1 (6 bases). The CDR3 totals 14 residues. The V and J ends lost 0 bases and 9 bases respectively, with 13 bases between them. Germline-derived CDR1 and CDR2 are SGDLS and YYNGEE. The CDR3 region has the DNA TGTGCCAGCAGCGTAGATGGACAGTTCCCGCCCCAGCATTTT. Translated, it gives CASSVDGQFPPQHF.

The V call is TRBV19, the J call TRBJ1-1; D possibly corresponds to TRBD1 (5 bases). This CDR3 is built from 12 residues. Trimming stripped 6 bases from V and 7 bases from J, with 12 bases between. Germline values: CDR1 LNHDA, CDR2 SQIVND (reference sequence). The CDR3 here is CASSPRGGEAFF. DNA for the CDR3: TGTGCCAGTAGCCCTAGGGGTGGTGAAGCTTTCTTT.

Of note for this clone: Other nucleotide sequences from this sample produce the same CDR3. The V and J genes are TRBV7-9 and TRBJ1-5; 7 bases are shared with TRBD1. This CDR3 contains 15 residues. Germline values: CDR1 SEHNR, CDR2 FQNEAQ (reference sequence). Trimming at V came to 1 base and at J to 2 bases, leaving 2 bases not matched to a gene. The DNA for the CDR3 is TGTGCCAGCAGCTTAGGAGACAGGGGCAATCAGCCCCAGCATTTT. Translated, it gives CASSLGDRGNQPQHF.

The gene calls are TRBV19 and TRBJ2-1; D is perhaps TRBD2 (6 bases). The CDR3 spans 14 residues. CDR1 and CDR2 (germline): LNHDA, SQIVND (reference sequence). With 4 bases removed from V and 9 bases from J, the gap between germline ends came to 16 bases. DNA for the CDR3: TGTGCCAGTAGTAGGAGGGTCCGCTTGGGTGAGCAGTTCTTC. This gives the protein CASSRRVRLGEQFF.

The chain uses TRBV25-1 and TRBJ2-1, with 8 bases identical to TRBD2. Trimming removed 4 bases from V and 10 bases from J; junction bases left unmatched: 12. The CDR3 is made up of 15 amino acids. Germline CDR1 and CDR2: MGHDK and SYGVNS. CDR3 nucleotides: TGTGCCAGCAGTGTTTCCGGGACTAGAGCTTTGGAGCAGTTCTTC. Translated, it gives CASSVSGTRALEQFF.

The gene calls are TRBV11-2 and TRBJ1-1; no clear D. The CDR3 runs to 12 residues. Per the germline V gene, CDR1 is SGHAT and CDR2 is FQNNGV. The V and J ends lost 2 bases and 7 bases respectively, with 8 bases between them. CDR3 DNA sequence: TGTGCCAGCAGCTTACCGAGGGATGAAGCTTTCTTT. Encoded protein: CASSLPRDEAFF.

The genes are TRBV7-2 and TRBJ1-2, with TRBD1 identical over 7 bases. Germline CDR1 reads SGHTA; CDR2 reads FQGNSA. The CDR3 runs 13 residues. Germline trimming cut 2 bases from V and 6 bases from J; bases unmatched to any gene: 3. The CDR3 loop reads CASSLLGTDGYTF. In nucleotides, the CDR3 is TGTGCCAGCAGCTTATTGGGGACAGATGGCTACACCTTC.

This chain uses TRBV11-2 with TRBJ2-2; TRBD2 matches at 15 bases. Germline loops: CDR1 SGHAT, CDR2 FQNNGV. The CDR3 covers 16 residues. Trimming removed 6 bases from V and 7 bases from J; junction bases left unmatched: 6. The CDR3 loop is CASRKGTSGRFGELFF. DNA of the CDR3: TGTGCCAGCAGAAAAGGGACTAGCGGGAGGTTCGGGGAGCTGTTTTTT.